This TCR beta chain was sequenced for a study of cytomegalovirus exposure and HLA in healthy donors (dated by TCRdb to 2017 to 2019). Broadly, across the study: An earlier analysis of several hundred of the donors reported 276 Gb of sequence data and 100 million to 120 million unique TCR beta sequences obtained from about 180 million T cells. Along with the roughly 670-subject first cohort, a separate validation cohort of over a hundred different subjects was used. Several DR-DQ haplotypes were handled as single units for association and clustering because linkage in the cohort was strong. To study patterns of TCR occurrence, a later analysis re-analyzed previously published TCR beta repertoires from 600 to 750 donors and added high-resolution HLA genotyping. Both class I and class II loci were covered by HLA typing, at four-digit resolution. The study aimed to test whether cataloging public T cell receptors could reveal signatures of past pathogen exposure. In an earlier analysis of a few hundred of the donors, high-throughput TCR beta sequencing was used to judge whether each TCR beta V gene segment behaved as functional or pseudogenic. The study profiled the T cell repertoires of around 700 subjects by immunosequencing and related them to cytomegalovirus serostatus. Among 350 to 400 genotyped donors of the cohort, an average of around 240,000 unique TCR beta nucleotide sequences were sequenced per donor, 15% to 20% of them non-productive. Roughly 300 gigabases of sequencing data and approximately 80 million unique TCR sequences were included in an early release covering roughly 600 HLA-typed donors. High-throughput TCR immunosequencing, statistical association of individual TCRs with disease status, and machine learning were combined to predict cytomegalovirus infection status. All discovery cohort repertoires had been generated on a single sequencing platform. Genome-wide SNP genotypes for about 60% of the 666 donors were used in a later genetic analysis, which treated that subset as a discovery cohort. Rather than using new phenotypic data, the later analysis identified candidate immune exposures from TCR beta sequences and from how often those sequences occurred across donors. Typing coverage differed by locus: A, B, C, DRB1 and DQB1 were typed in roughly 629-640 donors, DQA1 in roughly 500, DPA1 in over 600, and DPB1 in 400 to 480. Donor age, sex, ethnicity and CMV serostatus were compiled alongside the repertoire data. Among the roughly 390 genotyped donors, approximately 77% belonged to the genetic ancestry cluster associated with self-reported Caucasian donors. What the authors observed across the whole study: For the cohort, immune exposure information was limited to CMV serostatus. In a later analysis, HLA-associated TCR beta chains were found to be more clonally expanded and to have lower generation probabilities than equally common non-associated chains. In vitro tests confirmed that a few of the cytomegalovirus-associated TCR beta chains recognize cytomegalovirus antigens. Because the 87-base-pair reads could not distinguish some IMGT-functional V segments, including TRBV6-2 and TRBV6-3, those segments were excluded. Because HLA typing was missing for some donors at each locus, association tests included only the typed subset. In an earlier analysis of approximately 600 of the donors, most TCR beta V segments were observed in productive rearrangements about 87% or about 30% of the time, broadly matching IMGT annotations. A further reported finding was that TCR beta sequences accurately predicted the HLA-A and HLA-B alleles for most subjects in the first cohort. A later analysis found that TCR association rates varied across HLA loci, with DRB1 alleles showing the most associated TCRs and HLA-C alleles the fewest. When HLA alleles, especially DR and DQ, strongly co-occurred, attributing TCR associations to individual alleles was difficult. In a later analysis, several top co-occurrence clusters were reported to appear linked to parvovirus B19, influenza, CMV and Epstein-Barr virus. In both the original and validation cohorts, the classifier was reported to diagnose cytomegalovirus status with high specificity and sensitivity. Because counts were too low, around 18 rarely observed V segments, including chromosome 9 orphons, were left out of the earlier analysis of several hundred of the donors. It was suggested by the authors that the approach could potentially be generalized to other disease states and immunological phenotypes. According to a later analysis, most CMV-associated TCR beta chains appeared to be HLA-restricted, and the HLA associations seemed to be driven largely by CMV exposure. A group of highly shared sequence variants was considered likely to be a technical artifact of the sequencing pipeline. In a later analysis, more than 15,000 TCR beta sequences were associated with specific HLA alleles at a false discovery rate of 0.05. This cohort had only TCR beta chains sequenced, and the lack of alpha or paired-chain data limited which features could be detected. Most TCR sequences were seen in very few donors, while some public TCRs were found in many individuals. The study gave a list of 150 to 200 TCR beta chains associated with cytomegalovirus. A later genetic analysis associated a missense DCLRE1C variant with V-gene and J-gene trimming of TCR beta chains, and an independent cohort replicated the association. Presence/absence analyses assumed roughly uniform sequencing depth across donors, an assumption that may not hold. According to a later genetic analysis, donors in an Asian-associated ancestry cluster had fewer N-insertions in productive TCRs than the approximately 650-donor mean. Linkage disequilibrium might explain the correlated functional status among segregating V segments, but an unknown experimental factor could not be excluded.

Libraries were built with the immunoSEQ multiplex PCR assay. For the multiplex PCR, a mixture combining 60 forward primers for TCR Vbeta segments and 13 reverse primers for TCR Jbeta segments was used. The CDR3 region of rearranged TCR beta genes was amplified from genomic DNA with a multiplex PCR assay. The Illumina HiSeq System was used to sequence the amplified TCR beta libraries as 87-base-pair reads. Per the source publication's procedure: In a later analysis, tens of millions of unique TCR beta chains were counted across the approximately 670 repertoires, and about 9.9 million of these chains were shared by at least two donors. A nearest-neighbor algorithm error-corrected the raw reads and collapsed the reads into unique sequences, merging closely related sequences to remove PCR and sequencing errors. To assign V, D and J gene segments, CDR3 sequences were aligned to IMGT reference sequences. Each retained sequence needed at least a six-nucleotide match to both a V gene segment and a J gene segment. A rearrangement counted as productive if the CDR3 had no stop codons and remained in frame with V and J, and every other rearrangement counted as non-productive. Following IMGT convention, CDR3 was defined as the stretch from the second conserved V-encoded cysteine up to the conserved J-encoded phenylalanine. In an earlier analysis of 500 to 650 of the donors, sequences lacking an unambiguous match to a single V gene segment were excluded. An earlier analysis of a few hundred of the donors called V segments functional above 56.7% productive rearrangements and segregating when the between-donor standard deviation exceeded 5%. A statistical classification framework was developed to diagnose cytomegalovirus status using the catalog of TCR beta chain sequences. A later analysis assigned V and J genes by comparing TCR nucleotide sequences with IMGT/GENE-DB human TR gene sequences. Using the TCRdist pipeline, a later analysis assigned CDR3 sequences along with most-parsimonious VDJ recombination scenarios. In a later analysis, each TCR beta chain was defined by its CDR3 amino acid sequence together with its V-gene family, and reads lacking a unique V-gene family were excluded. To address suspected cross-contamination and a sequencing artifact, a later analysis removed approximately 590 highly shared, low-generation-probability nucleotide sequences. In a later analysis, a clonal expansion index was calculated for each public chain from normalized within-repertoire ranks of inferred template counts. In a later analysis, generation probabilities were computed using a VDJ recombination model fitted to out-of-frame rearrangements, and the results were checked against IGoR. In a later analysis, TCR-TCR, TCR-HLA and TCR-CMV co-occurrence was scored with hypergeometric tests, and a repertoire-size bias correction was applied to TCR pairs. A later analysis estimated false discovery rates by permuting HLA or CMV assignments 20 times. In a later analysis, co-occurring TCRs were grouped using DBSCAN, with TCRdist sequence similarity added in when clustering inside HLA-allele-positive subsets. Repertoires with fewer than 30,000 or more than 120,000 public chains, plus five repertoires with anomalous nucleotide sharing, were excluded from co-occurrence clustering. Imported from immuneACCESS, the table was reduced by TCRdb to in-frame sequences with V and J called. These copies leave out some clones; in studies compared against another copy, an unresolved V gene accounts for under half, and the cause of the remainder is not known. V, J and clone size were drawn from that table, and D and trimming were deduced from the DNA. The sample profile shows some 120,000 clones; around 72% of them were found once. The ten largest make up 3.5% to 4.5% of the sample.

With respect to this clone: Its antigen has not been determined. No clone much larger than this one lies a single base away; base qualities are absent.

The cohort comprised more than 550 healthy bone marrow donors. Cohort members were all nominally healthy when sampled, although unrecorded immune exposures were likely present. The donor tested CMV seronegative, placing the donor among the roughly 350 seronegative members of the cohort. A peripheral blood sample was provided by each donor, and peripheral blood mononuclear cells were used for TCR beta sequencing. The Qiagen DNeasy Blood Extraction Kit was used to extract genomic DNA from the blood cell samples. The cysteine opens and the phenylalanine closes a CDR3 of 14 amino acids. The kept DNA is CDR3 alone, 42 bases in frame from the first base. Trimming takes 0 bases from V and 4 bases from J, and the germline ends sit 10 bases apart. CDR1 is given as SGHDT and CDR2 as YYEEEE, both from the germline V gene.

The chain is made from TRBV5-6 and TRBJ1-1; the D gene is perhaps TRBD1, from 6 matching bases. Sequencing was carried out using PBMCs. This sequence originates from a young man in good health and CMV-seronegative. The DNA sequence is TGTGCCAGCAGCTTGGACACAGGGCTCACTGAAGCTTTCTTT. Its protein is CASSLDTGLTEAFF.